The source of this TCR beta chain is a study of blood T cell repertoires in COVID-19. The overall study: The United States, Italy and Spain supplied acute and convalescent COVID-19 samples. T cells, B-cell-depleted T cells, or PBMCs supplied cDNA or gDNA.

In its sample, this clone was seen a few times. Original processing notes: Nucleated cell counts were estimated from reference gene primer amplification. Clones were sequenced by immunoSEQ multiplex PCR, and TCRdb holds only the in-frame ones, with some missing. The V and J calls and the clone size are those of that table, but D and trimming were determined from the DNA. In the table there are around 100,000 clones, 75% to 90% of which are singletons. The TCR comes from a woman between 65 and 79 years old with active or convalescent COVID-19. Specimen: peripheral blood.

The CDR3, as DNA: TGTGCCAGCATGGCGACAGTGGGCTATGGCTACACCTTC. Translated, it gives CASMATVGYGYTF. J is TRBJ1-2 and V is TRBV7-9; perhaps TRBD1 as D (5 bases). V was cut by 7 bases and J by 4 bases, with 13 bases left in between. The CDR3 runs to 13 residues. The germline CDR1 and CDR2 sequences are SEHNR and FQNEAQ (reference sequence).